This TCR beta chain was observed in a study of post-analysis software for immune sequencing data. Study-wide context: The study covered relapsing-remitting, secondary progressive and progressive-relapsing courses of multiple sclerosis.

Study findings and constraints: About five TRBV segments occurring more often in patients than controls included TRBV5-6, TRBV5-1 and TRBV20-1.

The length of the CDR3 is 15 residues. The V and J ends lost 6 bases and 4 bases, in that order; junction bases with no gene match: 8. TCR beta cDNA libraries had unique molecular identifiers. Between roughly 1 and 11 million T cells gave rise to roughly 0.5 million cDNA molecules. MiXCR, run by TCRdb on the PCR reads, gives a single entry per CDR3 protein. The table records around 700,000 distinct CDR3 sequences, approximately 59% of them present only once. Worth noting for this clonotype: The antigen remains undetermined.

The source material was blood. This receptor was taken from a girl aged 2-10 years with multiple sclerosis. The chain couples TRBV12-3 or TRBV12-4 to TRBJ2-7; the match to TRBD2 covers 11 bases. The CDR3 bases are TGTGCCAGCAGCCAACTAGCGGGAGTACGTTACGAGCAGTACTTC. It specifies CASSQLAGVRYEQYF.